The present T cell receptor beta chain was sequenced within a study of blood T cells in healthy people across ages (dated by TCRdb to about 2015). Regarding the study in general: In model experiments, roughly one uniquely barcoded TCR beta cDNA molecule per two T cells was captured by template switching. Using the same blood draw, the study looked at two additional independent replicas of 1 million unique cDNA reads for two donors, one aged 18 to 30 and the other aged 80 or older. Donors of different ages were randomly distributed across sequencing lanes to avoid experimental bias. Donors were grouped into four age groups: young (average roughly 17 years), middle-aged (about 38), aged (approximately 58) and long-lived (just over 80). The study measured age-related changes in TCR beta repertoire diversity using deep sequencing normalized with unique cDNA molecular identifiers. The research as a whole found: Since profiling was done on bulk unsorted PBMCs, naive and antigen-experienced compartments could not be conclusively compared. A strong correlation was found between observed TCR beta diversity and the percentage of naive T cells measured by flow cytometry. Because donor CMV infection status was unknown, age-related changes in expanded clonotypes were potentially confounded. Compared with the aged group, more naive CD4+ T cells, fewer expanded clones and increased TCR diversity were shown by the long-lived group, suggesting age selection. Observed TCR beta diversity per million T cells fell roughly linearly with age, and a significant reduction was already apparent by age about 43. Estimates of total diversity from one million sequenced T cells were regarded as lower bounds and underestimates.

The germline V gene (reference sequence) sets CDR1 to DFQATT and CDR2 to SNEGSKA. The germline V end is reduced by 5 bases and the J end by 6 bases; junction bases left unmatched: 14. From cysteine to phenylalanine, the CDR3 is 16 amino acids long. The retained sequence is limited to the CDR3, 48 bases, with the frame set at the first base. Systemically healthy Caucasian individuals from Russia, approximately 39 in total and aged roughly 6 to 100 years, were included as donors. Each donor gave about 9.2 milliliters of peripheral blood, drawn into EDTA-treated Vacutainer tubes. Ficoll-Paque density-gradient centrifugation was used to isolate PBMCs, with at least 7 million per sample. Total RNA was extracted from PBMCs with Trizol reagent, with at least 6 micrograms obtained per sample. The percentages of naive CD45RAhigh/CD27high T cells were determined by flow cytometry on a PBMC aliquot from every donor.

Library preparation employed 5' RACE. Sequenced using an Illumina HiSeq 2500. A second roughly 6 to 12 cycle PCR used a sample-barcoded 5' primer and a J-beta primer mix. A unique molecular identifier was introduced onto each TCR beta cDNA molecule by a template-switch 5' adaptor carrying 12 random nucleotides. Each sample yielded at least 2.5 million CDR3-containing paired-end reads. All of the RNA was converted into first-strand cDNA using the Mint cDNA synthesis kit, with a TRBC-specific oligonucleotide serving as the primer. All cDNA was treated with uracil-DNA glycosylase and then went through a first 18-cycle PCR with the universal primers M1SS and BC2_uni_R. The authors' analysis ran thus. Normalization of each sample was performed by random selection of 1 million high-quality reads, each carrying a distinct molecular identifier. Reads with shared molecular identifiers were discarded instead of being binned into consensus sequences. MiTCR, with a Q25 quality threshold and the strictest error-elimination algorithm, was used for CDR3 identification, clonotype clustering and error correction. Lower-bound total TCR beta diversity was estimated with a nonparametric unseen species model using Euler transformation. TCRdb's own reprocessing of the public reads used fastp at Q25 and MiXCR and kept productive beta chains. Rows matching on CDR3 protein sequence are summarized as one entry with the most common DNA and genes. TCRdb, rather than the study authors, made the V and J calls. Within this sample are under 1,000,000 distinct CDR3 sequences, with roughly 46% of them counted one time only. In total, the top ten clones hold 15% to 20% of the sample.

On this clonotype itself: Its antigen remains undetermined. Base qualities are not recorded, but no much larger clone differs from it by a single base.

This chain joins TRBV20-1 to TRBJ2-1; 9 nucleotides in the junction match TRBD1. The TCR comes from a man older than 75 in good health. Sequencing used blood. The CDR3 region reads CSAFTQGQGPFNEQFF. The nucleotides are TGCAGTGCTTTTACCCAAGGACAGGGGCCATTCAATGAGCAGTTCTTC.